A single sample is the source of the 26 T cell receptor beta chains below, sequenced in a study of blood T cells in healthy people across ages. A second PCR of roughly 6 to 12 cycles used a sample-barcoded 5' primer and a J-beta primer mix. In TCRdb, the 5' RACE reads were re-called with MiXCR into one record per CDR3 protein. The repertoire holds hundreds of thousands of distinct CDR3 sequences, with 45% to 70% as singletons. The specimen was blood. These receptors all come from a man aged 35 to 55 in good health.

The V and J genes are TRBV11-3 and TRBJ2-1, with D perhaps TRBD1 (5 bases). The CDR3 totals 14 residues. Trimming pared 3 bases from V and 6 bases from J, leaving 12 bases between. Germline lookup yields CDR1 SGHNT and CDR2 YENEEA. The CDR3 is CASSLGPRSNEQFF. The CDR3 nucleotides are TGTGCCAGCAGCTTGGGGCCGCGGAGCAATGAGCAGTTCTTC.

The chain employs TRBV25-1 and TRBJ2-5; D may be TRBD1 or TRBD2 (5 bases each). The germline V gene encodes CDR1 MGHDK and CDR2 SYGVNS. The germline V and J ends were trimmed by 1 base and 5 bases, with 17 bases remaining between them. The CDR3 covers 16 residues. CDR3 sequence reads: CASSESRVRPGETQYF. The CDR3 DNA follows: TGTGCCAGCAGTGAATCGCGGGTCAGGCCAGGGGAGACCCAGTACTTC.

The chain links TRBV27 to TRBJ1-3; D remains ambiguous. V lost 5 bases to trimming and J lost 4 bases, with 9 bases between them. Germline CDR1 is MNHEY and CDR2 is SMNVEV (reference sequence). The CDR3 runs to 13 residues. Written as DNA, the CDR3 is TGTGCCAGCAGTGTCGCCGGCGGAAACACCATATATTTT. Protein sequence: CASSVAGGNTIYF.

This clonotype showed up just a few times. The chain's CDR3 is CASSPRGLAGVSHQETQYF. CDR3 sequence (DNA): TGTGCCAGCAGCCCGAGAGGACTAGCGGGAGTATCCCACCAAGAGACCCAGTACTTC. The genes are TRBV5-4 and TRBJ2-5; 13 nucleotides align to TRBD2. The V gene's germline CDR1 is SGHNT and CDR2 YYREEE (reference sequence). This CDR3 contains 19 residues. V lost 4 bases to trimming and J lost 0 bases; unmatched junction nucleotides: 12.

This chain connects TRBV7-3 to TRBJ1-1; 12 bases match TRBD1. The CDR3 totals 14 residues. The trim removed 4 bases at V and 6 bases at J, leaving 3 bases unmatched. The germline CDR1 and CDR2 sequences are SGHTA and FQGTGA. The CDR3 DNA follows: TGTGCCAGCAGCTGGGGACAGGGGGCCTCTGAAGCTTTCTTT. This gives the protein CASSWGQGASEAFF.

The rearrangement joins TRBV24-1 to TRBJ1-5; D possibly corresponds to TRBD1 (5 bases). Germline V gives CDR1 KGHDR, CDR2 SFDVKD. V was shortened by 9 bases and J by 3 bases, with 11 bases between the two germline ends. The CDR3 extends over 13 amino acids. CDR3 sequence (DNA): TGTGCCACCCAGGGTACAATCAATCAGCCCCAGCATTTT. Translation: CATQGTINQPQHF.

This clonotype was counted a few times. The genes are TRBV7-2 and TRBJ2-5; 7 bases line up with TRBD2. Germline CDR1 and CDR2: SGHTA and FQGNSA. With V trimmed by 6 bases and J by 5 bases, 15 bases remained unmatched. The CDR3 consists of 16 residues. The CDR3 coding sequence is TGTGCCAGCAGTCCCACAGTCGGACTAGTCGGCGAGACCCAGTACTTC. Protein: CASSPTVGLVGETQYF.

The chain carries TRBV5-1 and TRBJ2-1; D might be TRBD2 (6 bases). CDR3 length equals 17 residues. Germline CDR1 reads SGHRS; CDR2 reads YFSETQ. The V end lost 0 bases, the J end lost 7 bases, and 20 bases lay between the germline ends. The CDR3, as DNA: TGCGCCAGCAGCTTGGGCTTAGTGGCGGGGCCTGGGAATGAGCAGTTCTTC. Its protein is CASSLGLVAGPGNEQFF.

The chain couples TRBV6-5 to TRBJ2-7; 8 bases align to TRBD2. CDR3 length equals 18 residues. V shed 0 bases, J shed 3 bases, and the junction held 13 bases outside the gene matches. Germline V gene sequence: CDR1 MNHEY, CDR2 SVGAGI. Here the CDR3 reads CASSYSLTELADVYEQYF. The CDR3 DNA sequence: TGTGCCAGCAGTTACTCGCTGACCGAACTAGCGGACGTCTACGAGCAGTACTTC.

This clonotype has just a few counts. The CDR3 loop is CASSWEVGGKDTEAFF. The DNA of the CDR3 is TGCGCCAGCAGCTGGGAGGTGGGGGGAAAGGACACTGAAGCTTTCTTT. The J gene is TRBJ1-1, the V gene TRBV5-1; D perhaps matches TRBD1 (5 bases). This CDR3 has 16 residues. CDR1 SGHRS and CDR2 YFSETQ come from the germline V gene. V was clipped by 3 bases and J by 3 bases, with 18 bases between them.

The chain has TRBV7-2 and TRBJ2-1; D gene uncertain. The CDR3 contains 14 residues. Germline loops: CDR1 SGHTA, CDR2 FQGNSA. Trimming left V 0 bases short and J 7 bases short, with 10 bases between. CDR3 in amino acids: CASSLARRLNEQFF. CDR3 coding DNA: TGTGCCAGCAGCTTAGCCAGGCGATTAAATGAGCAGTTCTTC.

This sequence joins TRBV24-1 and TRBJ1-5; tentatively, D is TRBD1 (5 bases). Per the germline V gene, CDR1 is KGHDR and CDR2 is SFDVKD. V lost 9 bases and J lost 1, with 15 bases in between. The CDR3 loop spans 15 amino acids. The CDR3 reads CATAMGGSSNQPQHF. The CDR3 DNA reads TGTGCCACCGCTATGGGGGGTAGCAGCAATCAGCCCCAGCATTTT.

The V call is TRBV7-3, the J call TRBJ1-3; D not resolved. CDR1 and CDR2 from the germline V gene are SGHTA and FQGTGA. The CDR3 spans 14 residues. Trimming shortened V by 5 bases and J by 2 bases, and 10 bases separated the two germline ends. CDR3 residues: CASSAGYPGNTIYF. DNA for the CDR3: TGTGCCAGCAGCGCTGGGTACCCTGGAAACACCATATATTTT. Looking up the rest from reference TRBV7-3 and TRBJ1-3 gives the full variable domain: GAGVSQTPSNKVTEKGKYVELRCDPISGHTALYWYRQSLGQGPEFLIYFQGTGAADDSGLPNDRFFAVRPEGSVSTLKIQRTERGDSAVYLCASSAGYPGNTIYFGEGSWLTVV.

This clonotype was detected a few times. CDR3 bases: TGTGCCAGCAGCCCACACATTCGGAGGGACAGGGGGCAACATGGCTACACCTTC. Residues: CASSPHIRRDRGQHGYTF. The chain has TRBV7-3 and TRBJ1-2; the match to TRBD1 covers 12 bases. This CDR3 has 18 amino acids. The V and J ends lost 5 bases and 6 bases, in that order; junction bases with no gene match: 16. Germline CDR1 and CDR2: SGHTA and FQGTGA.

This chain uses TRBV3-1 with TRBJ1-1; 7 bases line up with TRBD1. The germline gives CDR1 LGHDT, CDR2 YNNKEL (reference sequence). Trimming cost V 1 base and J 5 bases; bases outside gene matches: 7. The CDR3 length is 15 residues. The CDR3 region is CASSQGTGGQTEAFF. The CDR3 DNA follows: TGTGCCAGCAGCCAAGGGACAGGTGGGCAAACTGAAGCTTTCTTT.

V is TRBV6-2 or TRBV6-3 and J is TRBJ2-7; D is uncertain. CDR3 length: 13 residues. Germline V gives CDR1 MNHEY, CDR2 SVGEGT. V lost 8 bases and J 0 bases, leaving 11 bases between the germline ends. CDR3 in amino acids: CASAGYNSYEQYF. CDR3 in DNA: TGTGCCAGCGCCGGGTATAACTCCTACGAGCAGTACTTC.

The CDR3 spells CASSLEGPGRADTQYF. The DNA of the CDR3 is TGTGCCAGCAGCTTAGAGGGACCGGGCAGGGCAGATACGCAGTATTTT. The J gene is TRBJ2-3, the V gene TRBV7-4, with D perhaps given as TRBD1 or TRBD2 (5 bases each). The CDR3 contains 16 residues. Germline lookup yields CDR1 SGHVT and CDR2 SQSDAQ. The germline V and J ends were trimmed by 1 base and 4 bases, with 15 bases remaining between them.

The chain joins TRBV7-8 to TRBJ2-3, with TRBD2 matching 14 bases. Per germline, CDR1 SGHVS and CDR2 FQNEAQ. J was trimmed by 4 bases and V by 2 bases; bases with no gene match: 14. This CDR3 is 20 amino acids long. CDR3 in DNA: TGTGCCAGCAGCTTAAAGAGCCCGGGACTAGCGGGAGTTGCCCCAGATACGCAGTATTTT. Its protein is CASSLKSPGLAGVAPDTQYF.

J is TRBJ1-1 and V is TRBV9; 7 nucleotides agree with TRBD1. Germline V gives CDR1 SGDLS, CDR2 YYNGEE. Losses at the gene ends were 0 bases for V and 5 bases for J; bases not matched to a gene: 13. The CDR3 is 17 amino acids. The CDR3 DNA reads TGTGCCAGCAGCGTAGATTGGGGGGCAGGGGGAATAACTGAAGCTTTCTTT. Residues: CASSVDWGAGGITEAFF.

This clonotype appeared once. The chain couples TRBV20-1 to TRBJ2-3; TRBD2 agrees at 12 bases. The J segment lost 0 bases and the V segment lost 1 base, leaving 8 bases of the junction unmatched. Germline V gives CDR1 DFQATT, CDR2 SNEGSKA (reference sequence). The CDR3 extends over 18 amino acids. The CDR3, as DNA: TGCAGTGCTAGAGTGTGGGGGACTAGCGGGTATAGCACAGATACGCAGTATTTT. Its protein product is CSARVWGTSGYSTDTQYF.

This chain joins TRBV24-1 and TRBJ2-1; 7 positions match TRBD2. With V trimmed by 1 base and J by 3 bases, 5 bases remained unmatched. The CDR3 extends over 16 amino acids. Germline CDR1 is KGHDR and CDR2 is SFDVKD. The CDR3 nucleotides are TGTGCCACCAGTGATTTCTTGGCTAGCGGCTACAATGAGCAGTTCTTC. Encoded protein: CATSDFLASGYNEQFF.

This chain uses TRBV29-1 with TRBJ2-7; D remains unclear. The CDR3 is 12 amino acids. CDR1 and CDR2 (germline): SQVTM, ANQGSEA. With 4 bases removed from V and 7 bases from J, the gap between germline ends came to 14 bases. The CDR3: CSVAATRPEQYF. CDR3 nucleotide sequence: TGCAGCGTTGCCGCGACCCGGCCGGAGCAGTACTTC.

This clonotype appeared a few times. The DNA of the CDR3 is TGTGCCAGCAGCTCGACTAACTACGAGCAGTACTTC. Its translation: CASSSTNYEQYF. The chain employs TRBV7-2 and TRBJ2-7, with TRBD2 as a possible D gene (5 bases). CDR3 length: 12 amino acids. The germline V gene has CDR1 SGHTA and CDR2 FQGNSA. Trimming removed 4 bases at V and 3 bases at J, with 7 bases between.

This rearrangement joins TRBV20-1 to TRBJ1-2; TRBD1 agrees at 8 bases. The V gene's germline CDR1 is DFQATT and CDR2 SNEGSKA (reference sequence). V lost 5 bases to trimming and J lost 8 bases; unmatched junction nucleotides: 25. This CDR3 is built from 18 residues. The CDR3 reads CSAQRPPTGVFPMGGYTF. The CDR3 bases are TGCAGTGCTCAAAGACCACCGACAGGGGTTTTTCCCATGGGCGGCTACACCTTC.

The chain employs TRBV27 and TRBJ1-5; a weak D match, TRBD1 (5 bases). Trimming stripped 6 bases from V and 4 bases from J, with 16 bases between. This CDR3 is built from 15 residues. Germline V gives CDR1 MNHEY, CDR2 SMNVEV (reference sequence). The CDR3 bases are TGTGCCAGCAGGGCAACAGGAAACGTGAATCAGCCCCAGCATTTT. Translated: CASRATGNVNQPQHF.

This clonotype was seen a handful of times. The chain uses TRBV9 and TRBJ2-7, with 8 bases matching TRBD2. CDR3 length: 14 amino acids. The junction had 8 bases not matched to a gene; V was cut back by 0 bases and J by 9 bases. Germline CDR1 and CDR2: SGDLS and YYNGEE. CDR3 sequence reads: CASSVEASGLGQYF. The CDR3 nucleotides are TGTGCCAGCAGCGTAGAGGCTAGCGGGTTAGGGCAGTACTTC.